This paragraph reports one T cell receptor beta chain. RNA extraction and reverse transcription yielded cDNA as sequencing template. Profiled with immunoSEQ multiplex PCR; TCRdb holds only in-frame clones, not every one. The sample yields 9,500 to 15,000 clones, just over 55% seen once. Researchers took lesional scalp punch biopsies and peripheral blood from people who were alopecia areata patients. V trimming: 8 bases; J trimming: 4 bases; junction bases outside the gene matches: 7. The CDR3 sequence is 15 residues long. Germline CDR1 and CDR2: MNHEY and SMNVEV (reference sequence). These data come from a study of CD8+ T cells in alopecia areata.

The specimen sequenced was skin. The source of this sequence is a human donor with alopecia areata. This chain links TRBV27 with TRBJ2-1; 11 nucleotides line up with TRBD2. CDR3 amino acids: CASGTGTSGYNEQFF. CDR3 bases: TGTGCCAGCGGTACCGGGACTAGCGGATACAATGAGCAGTTCTTC.